Listed here is a single T cell receptor beta chain. V dropped 6 bases and J dropped 2; count of bases not matched to a gene: 8. Germline CDR1 reads KGHSH; CDR2 reads LQKENI. There are 16 residues in the CDR3. This specimen belongs to a study of blood T cell repertoires in COVID-19. Study details: There were acute and convalescent COVID-19 samples, and they came from the United States, Italy and Spain. PBMCs, B-cell-depleted T cells, or T cells provided the cDNA or gDNA that made up the material.

Original handling: By means of reference gene primer amplification, nucleated cell counts were estimated. Measured with immunoSEQ multiplex PCR; TCRdb has only the in-frame clones, and not every one. V and J calls and clone size are copied from that table; D and trimming were computed from the DNA. The sample has around 250,000 clones; roughly 80% are singletons. The TCR sequence derives from a man in his fifties or sixties with active or convalescent COVID-19. V usage is TRBV18 and J usage is TRBJ2-2; 8 bases agree with TRBD1. The sample comprised peripheral blood. Written as DNA, the CDR3 is TGTGCCAGCTCTAACCCCGGGACAGGAAACACCGGGGAGCTGTTTTTT. Its protein is CASSNPGTGNTGELFF.